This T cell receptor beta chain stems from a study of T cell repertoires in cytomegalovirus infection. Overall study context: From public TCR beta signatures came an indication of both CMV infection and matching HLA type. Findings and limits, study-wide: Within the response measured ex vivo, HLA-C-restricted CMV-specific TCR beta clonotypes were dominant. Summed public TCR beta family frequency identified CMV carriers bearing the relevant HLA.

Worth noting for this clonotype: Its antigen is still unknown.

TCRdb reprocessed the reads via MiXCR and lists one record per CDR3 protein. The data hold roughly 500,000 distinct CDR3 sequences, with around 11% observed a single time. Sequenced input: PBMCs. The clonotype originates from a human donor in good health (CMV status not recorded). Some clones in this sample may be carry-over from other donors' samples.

The CDR3 sequence: CASSEVGTGYGYTF. CDR3 sequence (DNA): TGTGCCAGCAGTGAAGTTGGGACAGGGTACGGCTACACCTTC. The chain links TRBV2 to TRBJ1-2, with 9 nucleotides matching TRBD1. CDR1 is SNHLY and CDR2 is FYNNEI in the germline V gene. The CDR3 length is 14 residues. The junction had 5 bases not matched to a gene; V was cut back by 1 base and J by 8 bases.